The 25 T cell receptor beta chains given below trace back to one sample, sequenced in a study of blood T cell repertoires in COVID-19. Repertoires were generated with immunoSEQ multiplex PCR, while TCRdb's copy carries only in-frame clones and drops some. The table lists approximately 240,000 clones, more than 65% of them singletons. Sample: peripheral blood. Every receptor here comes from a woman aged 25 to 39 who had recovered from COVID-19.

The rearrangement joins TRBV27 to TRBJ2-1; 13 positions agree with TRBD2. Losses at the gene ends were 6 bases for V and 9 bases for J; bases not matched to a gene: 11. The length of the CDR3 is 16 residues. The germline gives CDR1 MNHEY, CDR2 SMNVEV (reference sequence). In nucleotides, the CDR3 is TGTGCCAGCAGCTACACACTAGCGGGAGGGCCGGGTGAGCAGTTCTTC. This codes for CASSYTLAGGPGEQFF.

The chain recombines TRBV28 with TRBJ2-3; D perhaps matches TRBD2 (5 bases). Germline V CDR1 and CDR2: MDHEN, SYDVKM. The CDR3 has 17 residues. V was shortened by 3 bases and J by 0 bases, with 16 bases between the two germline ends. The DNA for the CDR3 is TGTGCCAGCAGTTTTTGGCTAGCTCAGTCTAGCACAGATACGCAGTATTTT. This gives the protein CASSFWLAQSSTDTQYF.

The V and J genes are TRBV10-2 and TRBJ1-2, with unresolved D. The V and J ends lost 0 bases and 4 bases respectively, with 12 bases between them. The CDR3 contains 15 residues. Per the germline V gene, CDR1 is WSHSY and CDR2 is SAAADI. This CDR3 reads CASSESREIIYGYTF. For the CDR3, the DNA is TGCGCCAGCAGTGAGTCTAGGGAGATCATCTATGGCTACACCTTC.

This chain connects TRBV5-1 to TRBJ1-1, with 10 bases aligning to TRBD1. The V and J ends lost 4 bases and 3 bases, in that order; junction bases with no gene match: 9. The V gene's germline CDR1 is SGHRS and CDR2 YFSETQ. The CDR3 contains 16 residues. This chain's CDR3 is CASSRISGTGDTEAFF. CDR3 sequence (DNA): TGCGCCAGCAGCCGAATTTCCGGGACAGGGGACACTGAAGCTTTCTTT.

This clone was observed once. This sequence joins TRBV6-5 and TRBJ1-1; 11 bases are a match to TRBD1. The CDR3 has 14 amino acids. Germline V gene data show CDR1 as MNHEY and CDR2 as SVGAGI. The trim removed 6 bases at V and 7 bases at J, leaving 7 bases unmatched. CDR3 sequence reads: CASRGQGATGEAFF. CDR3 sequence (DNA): TGTGCCAGCAGAGGACAGGGGGCGACCGGTGAAGCTTTCTTT.

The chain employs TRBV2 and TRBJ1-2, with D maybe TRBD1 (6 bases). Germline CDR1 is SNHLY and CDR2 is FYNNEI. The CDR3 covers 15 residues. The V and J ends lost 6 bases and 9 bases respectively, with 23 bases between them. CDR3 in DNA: TGTGCCAGCAGCCTGACAGGCCAGAGTCTCGGGAGCTACACCTTC. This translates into CASSLTGQSLGSYTF.

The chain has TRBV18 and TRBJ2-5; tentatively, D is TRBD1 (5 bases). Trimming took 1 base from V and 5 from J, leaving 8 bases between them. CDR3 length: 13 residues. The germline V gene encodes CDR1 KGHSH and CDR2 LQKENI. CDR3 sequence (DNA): TGTGCCAGCTCACCACAGGGGAAGGAGACCCAGTACTTC. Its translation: CASSPQGKETQYF.

In nucleotides, the CDR3 is TGTGCCAGCAGTGACAAACTAGCGGTTTACGAGCAGTACTTC. Amino acid sequence: CASSDKLAVYEQYF. V gene TRBV6-4 combines with J gene TRBJ2-7; TRBD2 matches at 8 bases. J gave up 4 bases and V 2 bases, and 4 bases lay outside the gene matches. Germline V gene data show CDR1 as MRHNA and CDR2 as SNTAGT. CDR3 length equals 14 residues.

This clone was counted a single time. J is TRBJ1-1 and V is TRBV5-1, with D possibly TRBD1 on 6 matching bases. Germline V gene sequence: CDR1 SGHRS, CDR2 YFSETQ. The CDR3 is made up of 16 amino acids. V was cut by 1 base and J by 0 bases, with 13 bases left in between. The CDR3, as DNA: TGCGCCAGCAGCTTGTTTTTGGACAGTATGAACACTGAAGCTTTCTTT. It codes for CASSLFLDSMNTEAFF.

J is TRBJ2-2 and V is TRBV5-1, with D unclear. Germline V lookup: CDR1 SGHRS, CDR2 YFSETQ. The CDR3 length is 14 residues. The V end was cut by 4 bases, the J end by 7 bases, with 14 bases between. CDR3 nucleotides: TGCGCCAGCAGCGCCGACAAGGCCGACGGGGAGCTGTTTTTT. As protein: CASSADKADGELFF.

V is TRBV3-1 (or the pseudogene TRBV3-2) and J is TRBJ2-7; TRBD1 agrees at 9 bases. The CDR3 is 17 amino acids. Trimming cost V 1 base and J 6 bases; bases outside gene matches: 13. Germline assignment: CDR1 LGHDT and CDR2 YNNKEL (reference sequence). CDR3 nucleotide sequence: TGTGCCAGCAGCCAAGGGGGAGCAGCACAGGGGGCCCGCGAGCAGTACTTC. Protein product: CASSQGGAAQGAREQYF.

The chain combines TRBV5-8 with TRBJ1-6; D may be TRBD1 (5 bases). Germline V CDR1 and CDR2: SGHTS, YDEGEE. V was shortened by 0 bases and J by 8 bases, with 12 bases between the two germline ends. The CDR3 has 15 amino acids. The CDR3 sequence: CASSLVGGTDSPLHF. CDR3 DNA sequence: TGTGCCAGCAGCTTGGTGGGGGGGACTGATTCACCCCTCCACTTT.

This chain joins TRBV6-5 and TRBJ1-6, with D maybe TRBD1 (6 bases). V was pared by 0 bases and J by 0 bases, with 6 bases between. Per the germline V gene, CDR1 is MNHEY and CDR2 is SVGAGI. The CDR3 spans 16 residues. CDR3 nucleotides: TGTGCCAGCAGTTACTCGACAGGCTCCTATAATTCACCCCTCCACTTT. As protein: CASSYSTGSYNSPLHF.

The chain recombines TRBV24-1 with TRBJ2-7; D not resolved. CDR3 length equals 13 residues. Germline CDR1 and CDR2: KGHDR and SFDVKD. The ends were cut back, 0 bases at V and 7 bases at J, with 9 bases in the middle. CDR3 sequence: CATSDLPAGEQYF. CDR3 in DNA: TGTGCCACCAGTGATTTGCCAGCCGGGGAGCAGTACTTC.

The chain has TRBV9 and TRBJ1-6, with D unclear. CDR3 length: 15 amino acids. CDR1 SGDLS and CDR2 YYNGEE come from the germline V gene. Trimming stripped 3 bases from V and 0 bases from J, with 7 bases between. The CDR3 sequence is CASSDGSSYNSPLHF. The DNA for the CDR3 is TGTGCCAGCAGCGACGGGAGCTCCTATAATTCACCCCTCCACTTT.

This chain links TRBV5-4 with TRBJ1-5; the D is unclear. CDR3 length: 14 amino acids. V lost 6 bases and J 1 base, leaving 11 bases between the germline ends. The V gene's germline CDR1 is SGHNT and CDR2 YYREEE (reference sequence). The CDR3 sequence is CASNDAGSNQPQHF. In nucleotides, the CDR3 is TGTGCCAGCAACGACGCGGGGAGCAATCAGCCCCAGCATTTT.

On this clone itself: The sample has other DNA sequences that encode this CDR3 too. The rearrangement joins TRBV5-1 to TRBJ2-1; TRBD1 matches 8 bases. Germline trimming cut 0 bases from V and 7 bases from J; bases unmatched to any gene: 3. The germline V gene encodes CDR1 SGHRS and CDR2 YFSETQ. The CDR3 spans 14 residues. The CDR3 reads CASSLGQGTNEQFF. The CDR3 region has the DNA TGCGCCAGCAGCTTGGGACAGGGGACGAATGAGCAGTTCTTC.

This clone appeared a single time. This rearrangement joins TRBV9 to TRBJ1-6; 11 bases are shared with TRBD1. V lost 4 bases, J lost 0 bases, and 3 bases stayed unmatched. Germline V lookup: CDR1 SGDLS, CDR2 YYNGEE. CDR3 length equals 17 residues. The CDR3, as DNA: TGTGCCAGCAGCTCGGGACAGGGGGGCTCCTATAATTCACCCCTCCACTTT. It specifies CASSSGQGGSYNSPLHF.

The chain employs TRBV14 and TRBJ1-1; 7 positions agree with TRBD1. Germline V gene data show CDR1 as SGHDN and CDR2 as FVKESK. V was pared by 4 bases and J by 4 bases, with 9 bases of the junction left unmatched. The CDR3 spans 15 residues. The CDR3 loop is CASSLISGGSTEAFF. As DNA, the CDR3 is TGTGCCAGCAGCCTAATCTCAGGGGGGAGCACTGAAGCTTTCTTT.

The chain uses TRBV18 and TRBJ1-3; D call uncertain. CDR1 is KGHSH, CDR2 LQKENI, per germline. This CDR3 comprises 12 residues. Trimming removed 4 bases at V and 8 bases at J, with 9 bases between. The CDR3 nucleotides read TGTGCCAGCTCACGCAATCAGGACACCATATATTTT. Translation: CASSRNQDTIYF.

Here the CDR3 reads CASSLVAGETQYF. CDR3 sequence (DNA): TGTGCCAGCAGCTTGGTAGCGGGAGAGACCCAGTACTTC. V and J are TRBV5-4 and TRBJ2-5, with 7 bases fitting TRBD2. CDR3 length equals 13 residues. CDR1 SGHNT and CDR2 YYREEE come from the germline V gene (reference sequence). Trimming at V came to 0 bases and at J to 4 bases, leaving 0 bases not matched to a gene.

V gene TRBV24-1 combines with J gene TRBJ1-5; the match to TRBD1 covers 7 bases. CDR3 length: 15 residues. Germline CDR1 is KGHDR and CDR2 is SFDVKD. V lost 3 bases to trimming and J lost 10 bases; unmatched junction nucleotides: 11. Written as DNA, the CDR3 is TGTGCCACCAGTGATCCTACAGGGGACCCTCCTCCCCAGCATTTT. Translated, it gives CATSDPTGDPPPQHF.

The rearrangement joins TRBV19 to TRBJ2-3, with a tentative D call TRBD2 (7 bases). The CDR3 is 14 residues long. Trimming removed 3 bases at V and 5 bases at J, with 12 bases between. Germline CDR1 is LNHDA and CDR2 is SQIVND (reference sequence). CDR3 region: CASSISGGQDTQYF. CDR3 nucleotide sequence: TGTGCCAGTAGTATTTCCGGGGGGCAAGATACGCAGTATTTT.

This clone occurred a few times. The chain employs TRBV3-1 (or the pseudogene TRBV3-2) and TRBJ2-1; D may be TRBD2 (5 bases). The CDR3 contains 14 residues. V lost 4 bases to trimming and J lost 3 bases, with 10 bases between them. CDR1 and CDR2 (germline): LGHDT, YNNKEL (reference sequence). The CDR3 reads CASSPYSVYNEQFF. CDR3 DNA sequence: TGTGCCAGCAGCCCTTATAGCGTCTACAATGAGCAGTTCTTC.

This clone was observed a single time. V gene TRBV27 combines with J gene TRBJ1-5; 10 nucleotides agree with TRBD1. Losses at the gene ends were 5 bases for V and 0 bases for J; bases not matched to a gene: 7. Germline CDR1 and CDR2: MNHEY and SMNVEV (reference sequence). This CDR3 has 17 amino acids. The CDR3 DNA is TGTGCCAGCAGTGAGGCGGGACAGGGGTTTAGCAATCAGCCCCAGCATTTT. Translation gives CASSEAGQGFSNQPQHF.